The present entry profiles one T cell receptor beta chain with its context. The sample originates from a study of blood T cell repertoires in COVID-19. As processed by the authors: By means of reference gene primer amplification, nucleated cell counts were estimated. TCRdb's copy holds only in-frame clones and misses some; the assay was immunoSEQ multiplex PCR. V, J and clone size reflect that table, while D and trimming were determined from the DNA. The sample records about 110,000 clones, about 81% being singletons. Trimming took 6 bases from V and 0 from J; bases not matched to a gene: 4. CDR1 is SEHNR, CDR2 FQNEAQ, per germline (reference sequence). This CDR3 spans 14 amino acids.

V is TRBV7-9 and J is TRBJ2-7; TRBD2 matches 8 bases. Sequenced sample: peripheral blood. This clonotype was obtained from a man between 70 and 80 years old with acute or convalescent COVID-19. The CDR3 bases are TGTGCCAGCAGTTCCACTAGCGGCTCCTACGAGCAGTACTTC. This sequence encodes CASSSTSGSYEQYF. The full variable domain, with the rest looked up from reference TRBV7-9 and TRBJ2-7, is DTGVSQNPRHKITKRGQNVTFRCDPISEHNRLYWYRQTLGQGPEFLTYFQNEAQLEKSRLLSDRFSAERPKGSFSTLEIQRTEQGDSAMYLCASSSTSGSYEQYFGPGTRLTVT.